The T cell receptor (beta chain) under discussion was sequenced for a study of T-cell memory formation after mild COVID-19. Points on this clonotype: Its antigen is as yet unknown.

Germline CDR1 is SGHTA and CDR2 is FQGNSA. The V end lost 5 bases, the J end lost 10 bases, and 15 bases lay between the germline ends. This CDR3 has 13 residues. One entry per CDR3 protein, called by TCRdb with MiXCR from the 5' RACE reads. The sample yields 310,000 or so distinct CDR3 sequences, 15% seen once. Notes on the study in general: CD4/CD8 balance held among clones contracting day 15 to 85, and later expanders leaned CD4+.

The clonotype originates from a young man who had mild COVID-19 (a few samples of this study predate the infection). Cell type and time point are not known. The rearrangement links TRBV7-2 to TRBJ1-3; D gene uncertain. Sequenced input: PBMCs or a T cell subset sorted from them (not recorded which). The CDR3 sequence is CASSHPVPGTIYF. The CDR3 DNA reads TGTGCCAGCAGCCACCCCGTCCCGGGGACCATATATTTT.